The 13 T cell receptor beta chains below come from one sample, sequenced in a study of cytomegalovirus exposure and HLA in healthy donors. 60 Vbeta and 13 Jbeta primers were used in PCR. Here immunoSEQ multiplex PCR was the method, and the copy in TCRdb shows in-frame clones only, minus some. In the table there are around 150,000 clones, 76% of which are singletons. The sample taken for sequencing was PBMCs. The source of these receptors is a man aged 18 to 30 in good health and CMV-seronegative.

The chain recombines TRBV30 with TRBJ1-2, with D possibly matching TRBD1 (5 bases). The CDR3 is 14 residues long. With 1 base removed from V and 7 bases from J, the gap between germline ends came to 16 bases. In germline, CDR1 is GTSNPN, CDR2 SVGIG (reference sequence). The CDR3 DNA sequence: TGTGCCTGGAGTGGATACGGGGGATACGGTGGCTACACCTTC. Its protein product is CAWSGYGGYGGYTF.

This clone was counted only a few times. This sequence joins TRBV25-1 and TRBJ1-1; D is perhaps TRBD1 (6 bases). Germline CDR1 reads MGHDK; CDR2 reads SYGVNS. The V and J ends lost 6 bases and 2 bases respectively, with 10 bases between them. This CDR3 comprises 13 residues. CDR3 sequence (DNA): TGTGCCAGCAGCTTAGGGACAAACACTGAAGCTTTCTTT. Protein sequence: CASSLGTNTEAFF.

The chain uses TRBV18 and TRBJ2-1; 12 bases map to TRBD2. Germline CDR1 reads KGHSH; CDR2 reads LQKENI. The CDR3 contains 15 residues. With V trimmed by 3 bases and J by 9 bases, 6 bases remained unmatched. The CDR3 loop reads CASSPRLAGEVEQFF. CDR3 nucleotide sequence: TGTGCCAGCTCACCTAGACTAGCGGGAGAGGTTGAGCAGTTCTTC. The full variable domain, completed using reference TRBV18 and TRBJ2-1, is NAGVMQNPRHLVRRRGQEARLRCSPMKGHSHVYWYRQLPEEGLKFMVYLQKENIIDESGMPKERFSAEFPKEGPSILRIQQVVRGDSAAYFCASSPRLAGEVEQFFGPGTRLTVL.

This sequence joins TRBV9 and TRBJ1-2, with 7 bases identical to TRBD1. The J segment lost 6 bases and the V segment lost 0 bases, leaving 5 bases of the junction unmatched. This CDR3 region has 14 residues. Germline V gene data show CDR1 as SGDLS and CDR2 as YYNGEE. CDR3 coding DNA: TGTGCCAGCAGCGTAGGAGGGGGCATCAATGGCTACACCTTC. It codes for CASSVGGGINGYTF.

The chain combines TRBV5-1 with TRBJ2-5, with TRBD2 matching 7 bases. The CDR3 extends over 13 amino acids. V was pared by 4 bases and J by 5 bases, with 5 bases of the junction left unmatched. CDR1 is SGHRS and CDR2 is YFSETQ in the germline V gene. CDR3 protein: CASSKTSMETQYF. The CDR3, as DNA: TGCGCCAGCAGCAAGACTAGCATGGAGACCCAGTACTTC. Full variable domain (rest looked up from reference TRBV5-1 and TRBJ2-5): KAGVTQTPRYLIKTRGQQVTLSCSPISGHRSVSWYQQTPGQGLQFLFEYFSETQRNKGNFPGRFSGRQFSNSRSEMNVSTLELGDSALYLCASSKTSMETQYFGPGTRLLVL.

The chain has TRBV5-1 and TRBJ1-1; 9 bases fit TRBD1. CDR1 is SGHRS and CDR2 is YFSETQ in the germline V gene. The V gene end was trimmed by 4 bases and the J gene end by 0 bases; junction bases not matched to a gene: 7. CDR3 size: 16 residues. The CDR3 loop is CASSRGTGFMNTEAFF. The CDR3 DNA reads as TGCGCCAGCAGCCGCGGGACAGGGTTCATGAACACTGAAGCTTTCTTT.

The CDR3 loop reads CASSIGTASGNTIYF. The CDR3 region has the DNA TGTGCCAGTAGTATTGGGACAGCTTCTGGAAACACCATATATTTT. The chain combines TRBV19 with TRBJ1-3, with TRBD1 identical over 7 bases. After removal of 3 bases from V and 1 base from J, the junction contained 3 bases not matched to a gene. This CDR3 is 15 amino acids long. Germline-derived CDR1 and CDR2 are LNHDA and SQIVND (reference sequence).

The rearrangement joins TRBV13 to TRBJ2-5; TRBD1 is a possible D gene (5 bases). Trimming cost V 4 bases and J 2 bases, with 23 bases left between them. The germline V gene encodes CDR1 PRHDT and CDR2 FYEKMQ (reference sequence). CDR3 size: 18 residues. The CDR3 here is CASSSTFFGQDIQETQYF. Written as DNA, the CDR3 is TGTGCCAGCAGCTCCACATTCTTTGGGCAGGACATACAAGAGACCCAGTACTTC.

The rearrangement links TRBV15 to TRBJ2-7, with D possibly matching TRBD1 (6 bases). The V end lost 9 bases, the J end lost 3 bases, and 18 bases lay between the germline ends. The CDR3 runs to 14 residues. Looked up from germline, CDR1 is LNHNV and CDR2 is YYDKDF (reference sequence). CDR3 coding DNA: TGTGCCACGGGACAAGGGACACCAGACTACGAGCAGTACTTC. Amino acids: CATGQGTPDYEQYF.

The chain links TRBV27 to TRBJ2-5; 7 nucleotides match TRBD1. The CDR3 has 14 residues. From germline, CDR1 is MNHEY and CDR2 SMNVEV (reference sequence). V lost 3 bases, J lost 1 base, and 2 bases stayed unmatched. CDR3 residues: CASSLDRRQETQYF. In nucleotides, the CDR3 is TGTGCCAGCAGTTTGGACAGGCGCCAAGAGACCCAGTACTTC.

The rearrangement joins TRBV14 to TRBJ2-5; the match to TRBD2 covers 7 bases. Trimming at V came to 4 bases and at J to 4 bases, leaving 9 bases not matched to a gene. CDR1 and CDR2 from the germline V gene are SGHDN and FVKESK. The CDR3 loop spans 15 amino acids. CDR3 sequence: CASSPTIGGRETQYF. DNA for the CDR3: TGTGCCAGCAGCCCGACGATCGGGGGGAGAGAGACCCAGTACTTC.

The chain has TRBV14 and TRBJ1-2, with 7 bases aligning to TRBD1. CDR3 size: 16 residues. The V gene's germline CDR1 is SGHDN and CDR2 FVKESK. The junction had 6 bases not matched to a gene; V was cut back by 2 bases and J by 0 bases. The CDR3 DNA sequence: TGTGCCAGCAGCCAATTTAGGGGGCCAACTAACTATGGCTACACCTTC. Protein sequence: CASSQFRGPTNYGYTF.

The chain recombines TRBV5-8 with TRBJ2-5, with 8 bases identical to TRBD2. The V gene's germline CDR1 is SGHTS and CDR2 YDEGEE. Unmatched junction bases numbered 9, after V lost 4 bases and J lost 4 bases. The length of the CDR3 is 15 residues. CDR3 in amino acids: CASSIGGAGLETQYF. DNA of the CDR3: TGTGCCAGCAGCATCGGGGGGGCGGGTCTAGAGACCCAGTACTTC.